The 27 T cell receptor beta chains below come from one sample, sequenced in a study of CD8 T cells in Susac syndrome. When the RNA was reverse transcribed, random hexamers were used with an input of about 0.45 to 1 ug. Using its own MiXCR run on the immunoSEQ multiplex PCR reads, TCRdb lists one record per CDR3 protein. The sample has around 160,000 distinct CDR3 sequences, 93% seen once. Sequencing input: CD4+ T cells from PBMCs. These TCRs come from a human donor in good health.

This rearrangement joins TRBV6-5 to TRBJ1-6; D is possibly TRBD1 (5 bases). Trimming pared 0 bases from V and 7 bases from J, leaving 13 bases between. This CDR3 has 16 residues. Germline CDR1 MNHEY, CDR2 SVGAGI. The CDR3 sequence is CASSYSRGDGNSPLHF. The CDR3 region has the DNA TGTGCCAGCAGTTACTCCCGAGGGGATGGAAATTCACCCCTCCACTTT.

The chain couples TRBV12-3 or TRBV12-4 to TRBJ1-6; perhaps TRBD1 as D (5 bases). Trimming shortened V by 6 bases and J by 10 bases, and 13 bases separated the two germline ends. The CDR3 consists of 13 residues. The CDR3 sequence is CASRRRTQSPLHF. The CDR3 DNA sequence: TGTGCCAGCAGACGCCGGACACAATCACCCCTCCACTTT.

The chain is built from TRBV5-1 and TRBJ2-5, with TRBD2 matching 7 bases. The junction had 11 bases not matched to a gene; V was cut back by 4 bases and J by 5 bases. This CDR3 comprises 15 residues. Germline-derived CDR1 and CDR2 are SGHRS and YFSETQ. CDR3 DNA: TGCGCCAGCAGCCCGGCGGCAGCGGGGAGGGAGACCCAGTACTTC. It yields the protein CASSPAAAGRETQYF.

The chain is built from TRBV5-4 and TRBJ2-7; 8 nucleotides match TRBD1. Per germline, CDR1 SGHNT and CDR2 YYREEE (reference sequence). The V segment lost 4 bases and the J segment 2 bases; nucleotides outside the gene matches: 8. The CDR3 has 15 residues. This chain's CDR3 is CASSRGTGEPYEQYF. The CDR3 DNA reads as TGTGCCAGCAGCCGTGGGACAGGCGAACCCTACGAGCAGTACTTC.

V usage is TRBV3-1 and J usage is TRBJ2-1; no clear D. CDR3 size: 13 residues. Per the germline V gene, CDR1 is LGHDT and CDR2 is YNNKEL (reference sequence). V was trimmed by 3 bases and J by 4 bases, leaving 7 bases between them. CDR3 in DNA: TGTGCCAGCAGCCAGGCCCTATACAATGAGCAGTTCTTC. It specifies CASSQALYNEQFF.

The count of this clonotype is one. V usage is TRBV29-1 and J usage is TRBJ2-3; tentative D call: TRBD1 (5 bases). Germline CDR1 SQVTM, CDR2 ANQGSEA. V was cut by 7 bases and J by 2 bases, with 16 bases left in between. The CDR3 contains 14 residues. The CDR3 DNA sequence: TGCAGCGCCACAGGCAGGGTGGTCACAGATACGCAGTATTTT. Amino acids: CSATGRVVTDTQYF.

This clonotype was detected once. This sequence joins TRBV7-9 and TRBJ1-2, with 8 bases fitting TRBD1. Germline CDR1 reads SEHNR; CDR2 reads FQNEAQ (reference sequence). V was pared by 4 bases and J by 3 bases, with 7 bases of the junction left unmatched. This CDR3 is 15 amino acids long. The DNA of the CDR3 is TGTGCCAGCAGCTCCCACAGGGGGAAGGACTATGGCTACACCTTC. Protein: CASSSHRGKDYGYTF. The entire variable domain, with the rest obtained from reference TRBV7-9 and TRBJ1-2, is as follows: DTGVSQNPRHKITKRGQNVTFRCDPISEHNRLYWYRQTLGQGPEFLTYFQNEAQLEKSRLLSDRFSAERPKGSFSTLEIQRTEQGDSAMYLCASSSHRGKDYGYTFGSGTRLTVV.

V and J are TRBV7-9 and TRBJ1-2, with TRBD1 identical over 7 bases. Germline V gives CDR1 SEHNR, CDR2 FQNEAQ (reference sequence). The CDR3 length is 15 residues. Unmatched junction bases numbered 14, after V lost 5 bases and J lost 8 bases. DNA for the CDR3: TGTGCCAGCAGCCCGCCGACAGGGACCGGGGAGGGCTACACCTTC. This encodes CASSPPTGTGEGYTF. The full variable domain, with the rest looked up from reference TRBV7-9 and TRBJ1-2, is DTGVSQNPRHKITKRGQNVTFRCDPISEHNRLYWYRQTLGQGPEFLTYFQNEAQLEKSRLLSDRFSAERPKGSFSTLEIQRTEQGDSAMYLCASSPPTGTGEGYTFGSGTRLTVV.

The chain uses TRBV11-1 and TRBJ2-3; D unclear. The V gene lost 3 bases and the J gene lost 6 bases, with 7 bases spanning the gap. The V gene's germline CDR1 is SGHAT and CDR2 FQDESV (reference sequence). CDR3 length: 12 amino acids. CDR3 loop: CASSFSRDTQYF. The CDR3 DNA is TGTGCCAGCAGCTTTTCAAGGGATACGCAGTATTTT.

In its sample, this clonotype was seen a few times. The V gene is TRBV12-3 or TRBV12-4, the J gene TRBJ2-7, with a tentative D call TRBD2 (6 bases). The CDR3 totals 13 residues. Trimming pared 5 bases from V and 0 bases from J, leaving 8 bases between. The CDR3 DNA is TGTGCCAGCAGTCGGGGGAGCTCCTACGAGCAGTACTTC. Its protein product is CASSRGSSYEQYF.

The chain uses TRBV4-1 and TRBJ2-3; maybe TRBD1 (5 bases). Trimming cost V 1 base and J 4 bases, with 15 bases left between them. The germline V gene encodes CDR1 MGHRA and CDR2 YSYEKL. The CDR3 contains 16 residues. CDR3 amino acids: CASSQVPVGVADTQYF. CDR3 nucleotides: TGCGCCAGCAGCCAAGTCCCGGTAGGGGTAGCAGATACGCAGTATTTT.

The chain has TRBV24-1 and TRBJ2-3; D possibly uses TRBD1 or TRBD2 (5 bases each). V lost 9 bases, J lost 1 base, and 13 bases lay in between. This CDR3 region has 14 residues. CDR1 and CDR2 (germline): KGHDR, SFDVKD. CDR3 in amino acids: CATEGSQGTDTQYF. The CDR3 nucleotides read TGTGCCACCGAGGGGAGTCAAGGCACAGATACGCAGTATTTT.

This chain joins TRBV27 and TRBJ1-1; TRBD1 matches at 10 bases. V lost 5 bases to trimming and J lost 10 bases; unmatched junction nucleotides: 10. Germline V CDR1 and CDR2: MNHEY, SMNVEV (reference sequence). CDR3 length equals 14 residues. The CDR3 nucleotides are TGTGCCAGCAGTAGGCGTGACAGGGGGCAGGGAGCTTTCTTT. Residues: CASSRRDRGQGAFF.

The chain joins TRBV7-6 to TRBJ2-3, with D tentatively TRBD2 (5 bases). Between the trimmed V and J ends, which lost 3 bases and 0 bases, there was a span of 7 bases. Germline-derived CDR1 and CDR2 are SGHVS and FNYEAQ. This CDR3 spans 14 amino acids. The CDR3 DNA reads as TGTGCCAGCAGCTTGGAGGCTAGCACAGATACGCAGTATTTT. It translates to CASSLEASTDTQYF.

V is TRBV3-1 and J is TRBJ2-7; 8 bases are a match to TRBD2. The length of the CDR3 is 14 residues. J lost 6 bases, V lost 1 base, and 5 bases had no gene match. CDR1 is LGHDT and CDR2 is YNNKEL in the germline V gene (reference sequence). CDR3: CASSQAGGALEQYF. CDR3 nucleotide sequence: TGTGCCAGCAGCCAAGCCGGGGGGGCCCTCGAGCAGTACTTC.

V and J are TRBV20-1 and TRBJ1-6; TRBD1 is a possible D gene (6 bases). Germline CDR1 and CDR2: DFQATT and SNEGSKA (reference sequence). Deletions cut 5 bases from V and 10 bases from J, with 15 bases between. The CDR3 covers 13 residues. This CDR3 reads CSALGGTWSPLHF. CDR3 nucleotides: TGCAGTGCTCTGGGGGGCACCTGGTCACCCCTCCACTTT.

V usage is TRBV3-1 and J usage is TRBJ1-1, with D unresolved. V shed 1 base and J shed 8 bases, with 5 bases lying between them. This CDR3 spans 11 amino acids. Germline V gene data show CDR1 as LGHDT and CDR2 as YNNKEL (reference sequence). CDR3 coding DNA: TGTGCCAGCAGCCAAGGGGCAGAAGCTTTCTTT. Its translation is CASSQGAEAFF. The full variable domain, completed using reference TRBV3-1 and TRBJ1-1, is DTAVSQTPKYLVTQMGNDKSIKCEQNLGHDTMYWYKQDSKKFLKIMFSYNNKELIINETVPNRFSPKSPDKAHLNLHINSLELGDSAVYFCASSQGAEAFFGQGTRLTVV.

The chain uses TRBV11-2 and TRBJ1-3; D unclear. Trimming shortened V by 5 bases and J by 4 bases, and 12 bases separated the two germline ends. This CDR3 spans 14 amino acids. Germline values: CDR1 SGHAT, CDR2 FQNNGV. CDR3 sequence reads: CASSQDRWGNTIYF. CDR3 in DNA: TGTGCCAGCAGCCAAGACCGGTGGGGAAACACCATATATTTT.

This rearrangement joins TRBV2 to TRBJ2-5; 11 bases map to TRBD2. Trimming cost V 6 bases and J 7 bases; bases outside gene matches: 10. The length of the CDR3 is 15 residues. Germline V lookup: CDR1 SNHLY, CDR2 FYNNEI. The CDR3 region is CASRALRGLAGTQYF. CDR3 bases: TGTGCCAGCAGGGCCCTAAGAGGACTAGCGGGGACCCAGTACTTC.

The chain's CDR3 is CSVEALDRGVFDTQYF. CDR3 nucleotide sequence: TGCAGCGTTGAAGCTTTGGACAGGGGGGTTTTCGATACGCAGTATTTT. The rearrangement uses TRBV29-1 and TRBJ2-3; 10 bases fit TRBD1. The V segment lost 1 base and the J segment 6 bases; nucleotides outside the gene matches: 10. Germline V gene sequence: CDR1 SQVTM, CDR2 ANQGSEA. There are 16 residues in the CDR3.

The V gene is TRBV7-9, the J gene TRBJ2-2; 9 bases match TRBD2. This CDR3 spans 16 amino acids. From germline, CDR1 is SEHNR and CDR2 FQNEAQ (reference sequence). The trim removed 5 bases at V and 6 bases at J, leaving 10 bases unmatched. CDR3 sequence (DNA): TGTGCCAGCAGCCTCTACCCCAGGACTAGCGCCGGGGAGCTGTTTTTT. Translation gives CASSLYPRTSAGELFF.

CDR3 sequence (DNA): TGCGCCAGCAGCCACCTTGGGCGGGGGCCCGCGGATACGCAGTATTTT. Translating it yields CASSHLGRGPADTQYF. This chain uses TRBV4-1 with TRBJ2-3; TRBD2 might be the D (7 bases). Germline assignment: CDR1 MGHRA and CDR2 YSYEKL. The CDR3 has 16 amino acids. V lost 3 bases and J 6 bases, leaving 19 bases between the germline ends.

The J gene is TRBJ2-1, the V gene TRBV9; D is undetermined. The germline V and J ends were trimmed by 0 bases and 7 bases, with 5 bases remaining between them. The V gene's germline CDR1 is SGDLS and CDR2 YYNGEE. The CDR3 runs to 12 residues. The CDR3 DNA sequence: TGTGCCAGCAGCGTAGGGCGAAATGAGCAGTTCTTC. The encoded protein is CASSVGRNEQFF.

V is TRBV5-1 and J is TRBJ2-2, with 7 bases identical to TRBD1. CDR3 length: 15 amino acids. V was pared by 3 bases and J by 7 bases, with 9 bases of the junction left unmatched. Looked up from germline, CDR1 is SGHRS and CDR2 is YFSETQ. This CDR3 is CASSWGRQGDGELFF. CDR3 nucleotides: TGCGCCAGCAGCTGGGGACGACAGGGTGACGGGGAGCTGTTTTTT.

The V call is TRBV24-1, the J call TRBJ2-3, with TRBD1 identical over 10 bases. The CDR3 runs 16 residues. Looked up from germline, CDR1 is KGHDR and CDR2 is SFDVKD. Trimming removed 5 bases from V and 2 bases from J; junction bases left unmatched: 6. The CDR3 loop is CATSGAGQGLTDTQYF. CDR3 sequence (DNA): TGTGCCACCAGTGGGGCGGGACAGGGGCTCACAGATACGCAGTATTTT.

This clonotype is a singleton in its sample. The genes are TRBV7-9 and TRBJ1-1; D ambiguous. Trimming removed 2 bases from V and 2 bases from J, with 6 bases in between. The CDR3 runs 13 residues. CDR1 is SEHNR, CDR2 FQNEAQ, per germline (reference sequence). The CDR3 loop reads CASSLMTNTEAFF. CDR3 DNA: TGTGCCAGCAGCTTAATGACCAACACTGAAGCTTTCTTT.

The V call is TRBV4-1, the J call TRBJ1-2; D gene uncertain. Germline V gene lookup returns CDR1 MGHRA and CDR2 YSYEKL. Trimming pared 6 bases from V and 8 bases from J, leaving 10 bases between. This CDR3 has 11 residues. The CDR3 here is CASSSRWGYTF. In nucleotides, the CDR3 is TGCGCCAGCAGTTCCAGATGGGGCTACACCTTC.